This TCR beta chain originates from a study of a mutant IDH1 vaccine in newly diagnosed glioma. Study-wide context: The initiation of vaccination occurred 4-6 weeks after radiotherapy alone, or with temozolomide cycles.

The method was immunoSEQ multiplex PCR; TCRdb's version includes in-frame clones alone and lacks a portion of them. The table includes around 35,000 clones, roughly four fifths detected once. Details on this clone: What it binds is not known.

This CDR3 region has 15 residues. V lost 2 bases and J lost 7; bases outside the gene matches: 10. Germline V gene data show CDR1 as MNHNY and CDR2 as SVGAGI (reference sequence). Time point meaning: week 5, during vaccination. Vaccination used 300 ug of mutant IDH1 20-mer peptide per dose, with topical imiquimod. The V call is TRBV6-6, the J call TRBJ2-7; 8 bases match TRBD2. This clonotype was sampled from a young man with glioma. This material consisted of PBMCs, taken from a glioma patient whose treatment included an IDH1 peptide vaccine. CDR3 sequence (DNA): TGTGCCAGCAGTTACCCAGGACTAGCCGTCCTGGAGCAGTACTTC. Its translation is CASSYPGLAVLEQYF.